One and the same sample provided the 29 T cell receptor beta chains below, sequenced in a study of post-analysis software for immune sequencing data. Unique molecular identifiers were built into the TCR beta cDNA libraries. TCRdb ran MiXCR on the PCR reads and lists one entry per CDR3 protein. The sample holds under 900,000 distinct CDR3 sequences, approximately 53% seen once. What these receptors recognize is not known. Study observations and caveats: Higher frequency in patients than in controls was seen for roughly five TRBV segments, with TRBV5-6, TRBV5-1 and TRBV20-1 among them.

The sequenced sample consisted of blood. These receptors came from a girl between 10 and 17 years old with multiple sclerosis.

Concerning this clonotype itself: This clone may be a read error of a much larger clone one base away. The rearrangement uses TRBV6-6 and TRBJ1-1, with 9 bases identical to TRBD1. Germline CDR1 reads MNHNY; CDR2 reads SVGAGI (reference sequence). This CDR3 spans 13 amino acids. As DNA, the CDR3 is TGTGCCGGCCGGACAGGGGCTTATGCTGAAACTTTCTTT. It translates to CAGRTGAYAETFF.

The V gene is TRBV25-1, the J gene TRBJ2-4; no firm D call. The germline V and J ends were trimmed by 4 bases and 0 bases, with 13 bases remaining between them. The CDR3 extends over 16 amino acids. Germline V gene data show CDR1 as MGHDK and CDR2 as SYGVNS. The CDR3 DNA reads as TGTGCCAGCAGTGTTCGTGGCCATCTAGCCAAAAACATTCAGTACTTC. It codes for CASSVRGHLAKNIQYF.

The chain is built from TRBV6-4 and TRBJ1-1; no clear D. Trimming took 3 bases from V and 6 from J, leaving 11 bases between them. The germline CDR1 and CDR2 sequences are MRHNA and SNTAGT. The CDR3 length is 13 residues. The CDR3 loop reads CASSENEGAEAFF. The CDR3 region has the DNA TGTGCCAGCAGTGAAAATGAGGGCGCTGAAGCTTTCTTT.

In this sample, this clonotype turned up a few times. The V call is TRBV6-2 or TRBV6-3, the J call TRBJ2-7; 10 positions match TRBD2. V gave up 8 bases and J gave up 0 bases; unmatched junction bases: 4. The CDR3 loop spans 14 amino acids. CDR1 and CDR2 (germline): MNHEY, SVGEGT. The chain's CDR3 is CASLLAGASYEQYF. DNA of the CDR3: TGTGCCAGCCTTCTAGCGGGGGCCTCCTACGAGCAGTACTTC.

The rearrangement links TRBV20-1 to TRBJ1-4; D call uncertain. Germline V gene lookup returns CDR1 DFQATT and CDR2 SNEGSKA (reference sequence). The CDR3 contains 15 residues. Trimming shortened V by 0 bases and J by 4 bases, and 12 bases separated the two germline ends. The DNA for the CDR3 is TGCAGTGCTAGAGATCGGCAGGACTTTAATGAAAAACTGTTTTTT. The encoded protein is CSARDRQDFNEKLFF.

This chain connects TRBV5-1 to TRBJ2-7; no definite D call. Germline V lookup: CDR1 SGHRS, CDR2 YFSETQ. Trimming cost V 4 bases and J 0 bases, with 14 bases left between them. The CDR3 consists of 15 residues. Here the CDR3 reads CASSTQAGNSYEQYF. As DNA, the CDR3 is TGCGCCAGCAGCACCCAGGCAGGCAACTCCTACGAGCAGTACTTC.

This chain connects TRBV25-1 to TRBJ1-2; D is unclear. Trimming stripped 9 bases from V and 4 bases from J, with 15 bases between. The CDR3 is made up of 13 amino acids. Germline lookup yields CDR1 MGHDK and CDR2 SYGVNS. Here the CDR3 DNA reads TGTGCCAGTACGGGATTTGAAGGCTATGGCTACACCTTC. Amino acid sequence: CASTGFEGYGYTF.

The chain links TRBV6-6 to TRBJ2-5; possibly TRBD1 or TRBD2 for D (5 bases each). Trimming cost V 8 bases and J 8 bases, with 18 bases left between them. Germline assignment: CDR1 MNHNY and CDR2 SVGAGI (reference sequence). The CDR3 totals 13 residues. The CDR3 bases are TGTGCCAGCCACCGGGACCGCTCCGGAACCCAGTACTTC. Its protein is CASHRDRSGTQYF.

The rearrangement links TRBV29-1 to TRBJ2-1, with 9 bases lining up with TRBD1. CDR1 SQVTM and CDR2 ANQGSEA come from the germline V gene. The CDR3 is 13 residues long. J gave up 9 bases and V 2 bases, and 5 bases lay outside the gene matches. CDR3 protein: CSVELDRGGEQFF. CDR3 nucleotide sequence: TGCAGCGTTGAACTGGACAGGGGTGGTGAGCAGTTCTTC.

The chain combines TRBV12-3 or TRBV12-4 with TRBJ1-2; D may be TRBD1 (6 bases). V lost 7 bases, J lost 5 bases, and 17 bases lay in between. The CDR3 extends over 14 amino acids. The CDR3 spells CASTSRGPGYGYTF. The CDR3 DNA follows: TGTGCCAGCACCTCACGGGGGCCAGGGTATGGCTACACCTTC.

The gene calls are TRBV15 and TRBJ2-3, with D perhaps matching TRBD2 (5 bases). This CDR3 contains 13 residues. Germline loops: CDR1 LNHNV, CDR2 YYDKDF (reference sequence). V shed 2 bases and J shed 6 bases, with 9 bases lying between them. DNA for the CDR3: TGTGCCACCAGCAGAAAAAGGGAGGATACGCAGTATTTT. Residues: CATSRKREDTQYF.

This clonotype was counted a single time. The gene calls are TRBV6-6 and TRBJ2-7; D remains unclear. This CDR3 contains 15 residues. CDR1 MNHNY and CDR2 SVGAGI come from the germline V gene (reference sequence). With 3 bases removed from V and 4 bases from J, the gap between germline ends came to 16 bases. The CDR3 spells CASSYPALLGYEQYF. The CDR3 coding sequence is TGTGCCAGCAGTTATCCGGCGCTCCTAGGGTACGAGCAGTACTTC.

This clonotype was seen more than once but under ten times. The chain is built from TRBV7-6 and TRBJ2-1; a possible D gene is TRBD1 (5 bases). V lost 0 bases, J lost 8 bases, and 11 bases lay in between. This CDR3 contains 14 residues. Germline lookup yields CDR1 SGHVS and CDR2 FNYEAQ. CDR3 DNA sequence: TGTGCCAGCAGCTTAGCGGGGCTTGTGGATGAGCAGTTCTTC. Its translation is CASSLAGLVDEQFF.

The chain employs TRBV11-2 and TRBJ2-1; 10 bases fit TRBD1. The V and J ends lost 3 bases and 7 bases, in that order; junction bases with no gene match: 9. The germline gives CDR1 SGHAT, CDR2 FQNNGV. CDR3 length equals 16 residues. The CDR3 loop is CASSFLGTGVWNEQFF. In nucleotides, the CDR3 is TGTGCCAGCAGCTTTCTGGGGACAGGGGTTTGGAATGAGCAGTTCTTC.

The chain carries TRBV29-1 and TRBJ2-3; TRBD1 or TRBD2 may be the D gene (5 bases each). V dropped 6 bases and J dropped 10 bases, with 8 bases sitting between them. The germline CDR1 and CDR2 sequences are SQVTM and ANQGSEA. The CDR3 is 9 amino acids. The CDR3 region is CSVGRPQYF. CDR3 nucleotides: TGCAGCGTGGGACGGCCGCAGTATTTT.

The rearrangement links TRBV20-1 to TRBJ2-5; a weak D match, TRBD2 (6 bases). Looked up from germline, CDR1 is DFQATT and CDR2 is SNEGSKA (reference sequence). The CDR3 has 14 residues. Trimming pared 7 bases from V and 4 bases from J, leaving 19 bases between. The CDR3 loop reads CSVLLATGGETQYF. The CDR3 bases are TGCAGTGTCCTTCTAGCGACCGGGGGAGAGACCCAGTACTTC.

V is TRBV4-2 and J is TRBJ2-7; 9 bases match TRBD2. Losses at the gene ends were 0 bases for V and 6 bases for J; bases not matched to a gene: 6. This CDR3 spans 15 amino acids. Germline V CDR1 and CDR2: LGHNA, YNFKEQ. The CDR3 sequence: CASSQEVAGAGEQYF. DNA for the CDR3: TGTGCCAGCAGCCAAGAAGTAGCGGGAGCAGGCGAGCAGTACTTC.

There are a few counts of this clonotype. CDR3 in amino acids: CASSPQGYAETQYF. The CDR3 DNA sequence: TGTGCCAGCAGTCCACAGGGGTATGCGGAGACCCAGTACTTC. The J gene is TRBJ2-5, the V gene TRBV28; TRBD1 agrees at 7 bases. The V gene end was trimmed by 5 bases and the J gene end by 5 bases; junction bases not matched to a gene: 8. Germline-derived CDR1 and CDR2 are MDHEN and SYDVKM. This CDR3 is 14 amino acids long.

This rearrangement joins TRBV20-1 to TRBJ2-5; the match to TRBD1 covers 7 bases. CDR1 and CDR2 from the germline V gene are DFQATT and SNEGSKA (reference sequence). V gave up 0 bases and J gave up 2 bases; unmatched junction bases: 9. This CDR3 region has 16 residues. CDR3 protein: CSARDRQGNSQETQYF. Here the CDR3 DNA reads TGCAGTGCTAGAGATCGACAGGGCAATTCGCAAGAGACCCAGTACTTC.

The rearrangement links TRBV4-1 to TRBJ2-1; D not certain. From germline, CDR1 is MGHRA and CDR2 YSYEKL. The CDR3 contains 15 residues. The V and J ends lost 1 base and 4 bases respectively, with 11 bases between them. CDR3 in amino acids: CASSQGSGQYNEQFF. The CDR3 coding sequence is TGCGCCAGCAGCCAAGGATCCGGGCAGTACAATGAGCAGTTCTTC.

This chain joins TRBV19 and TRBJ1-4, with D uncertain. This CDR3 has 15 residues. V was clipped by 2 bases and J by 2 bases, with 9 bases between them. Germline V gene lookup returns CDR1 LNHDA and CDR2 SQIVND (reference sequence). The CDR3 here is CASSIISGTNEKLFF. CDR3 DNA: TGTGCCAGTAGTATAATCTCGGGGACTAATGAAAAACTGTTTTTT. Full variable domain (missing parts from reference TRBV19 and TRBJ1-4): DGGITQSPKYLFRKEGQNVTLSCEQNLNHDAMYWYRQDPGQGLRLIYYSQIVNDFQKGDIAEGYSVSREKKESFPLTVTSAQKNPTAFYLCASSIISGTNEKLFFGSGTQLSVL.

The chain has TRBV2 and TRBJ2-3; 9 nucleotides align to TRBD1. Germline CDR1 reads SNHLY; CDR2 reads FYNNEI. The CDR3 extends over 16 amino acids. V lost 5 bases, J lost 1 base, and 7 bases stayed unmatched. The CDR3: CASSRDRASRTDTQYF. The CDR3 DNA sequence: TGTGCCAGCAGTCGGGACAGGGCTTCCCGCACAGATACGCAGTATTTT.

The V and J genes are TRBV27 and TRBJ2-1; TRBD1 agrees at 8 bases. This CDR3 is built from 14 residues. CDR1 and CDR2 (germline): MNHEY, SMNVEV (reference sequence). The V segment lost 5 bases and the J segment 9 bases; nucleotides outside the gene matches: 9. The CDR3 is CASSIYDRGGEQFF. CDR3 DNA sequence: TGTGCCAGCAGTATCTACGACAGGGGTGGTGAGCAGTTCTTC.

This clonotype was observed a handful of times. This chain links TRBV29-1 with TRBJ1-2, with 7 bases lining up with TRBD1. From germline, CDR1 is SQVTM and CDR2 ANQGSEA. Unmatched junction bases numbered 7, after V lost 1 base and J lost 5 bases. The CDR3 extends over 14 amino acids. The CDR3 loop reads CSVEVWPGQYGYTF. The CDR3 nucleotides read TGCAGCGTTGAAGTCTGGCCGGGACAGTATGGCTACACCTTC.

In this sample, this clonotype turned up a few times. The rearrangement joins TRBV4-2 to TRBJ2-6; tentative D call: TRBD2 (5 bases). CDR1 and CDR2 from the germline V gene are LGHNA and YNFKEQ. Trimming pared 4 bases from V and 6 bases from J, leaving 16 bases between. The CDR3 sequence is 16 residues long. The CDR3 DNA follows: TGTGCCAGCAGCCCGGAGGACCGCTCTTCGGCCAACGTCCTGACTTTC. Translation: CASSPEDRSSANVLTF.

V usage is TRBV6-1 and J usage is TRBJ2-6; 12 bases align to TRBD2. This CDR3 is built from 19 residues. V trimming: 6 bases; J trimming: 0 bases; junction bases outside the gene matches: 9. The germline V gene encodes CDR1 MNHNS and CDR2 SASEGT. This chain's CDR3 is CASRKKGLAGPSGANVLTF. In nucleotides, the CDR3 is TGTGCCAGCAGAAAGAAGGGACTAGCGGGTCCCTCTGGGGCCAACGTCCTGACTTTC.

The genes are TRBV20-1 and TRBJ2-7; 9 bases are a match to TRBD2. J was trimmed by 7 bases and V by 5 bases; bases with no gene match: 12. The CDR3 is 14 amino acids. Looked up from germline, CDR1 is DFQATT and CDR2 is SNEGSKA (reference sequence). CDR3 protein: CSAEASGALPEQYF. In DNA, the CDR3 is TGCAGTGCTGAAGCTAGCGGGGCCCTACCGGAGCAGTACTTC.

This sequence joins TRBV5-1 and TRBJ1-1, with TRBD1 matching over 7 bases. The germline CDR1 and CDR2 sequences are SGHRS and YFSETQ. The CDR3 sequence is 15 residues long. V was pared by 4 bases and J by 0 bases, with 6 bases of the junction left unmatched. The CDR3 region has the DNA TGCGCCAGCAGCGACAGGGCCGTCATGAACACTGAAGCTTTCTTT. Translated: CASSDRAVMNTEAFF.

The J gene is TRBJ2-1, the V gene TRBV5-1, with TRBD2 matching over 10 bases. Germline CDR1 reads SGHRS; CDR2 reads YFSETQ. The CDR3 loop spans 19 amino acids. V gave up 0 bases and J gave up 7 bases; unmatched junction bases: 16. CDR3 sequence reads: CASSLVALEASGRKNEQFF. As DNA, the CDR3 is TGCGCCAGCAGCTTGGTGGCCCTCGAGGCTAGCGGGAGAAAAAATGAGCAGTTCTTC.